The 26 T cell receptor beta chains below come from one sample, sequenced in a study of cytomegalovirus exposure and HLA in healthy donors. PCR used 60 Vbeta primers and 13 Jbeta primers. This table comes from immunoSEQ multiplex PCR, and its TCRdb copy is limited to in-frame clones, with some not included. This sample's table reports 100,000 to 150,000 clones. Input material: PBMCs. The receptors derive from a man aged 18 to 30 in good health and CMV-seronegative.

This chain connects TRBV27 to TRBJ1-1, with D perhaps matching TRBD1 (5 bases). The V gene's germline CDR1 is MNHEY and CDR2 SMNVEV (reference sequence). Trimming cost V 3 bases and J 5 bases, with 16 bases left between them. The CDR3 length is 15 residues. In DNA, the CDR3 is TGTGCCAGCAGTTTCCGACCACAGGTTGGGACTGAAGCTTTCTTT. This sequence encodes CASSFRPQVGTEAFF.

J is TRBJ1-1 and V is TRBV5-4; D perhaps matches TRBD1 (5 bases). CDR1 is SGHNT, CDR2 YYREEE, per germline (reference sequence). The CDR3 is made up of 13 amino acids. Trimming shortened V by 4 bases and J by 6 bases, and 13 bases separated the two germline ends. The CDR3 loop is CASSPPGRPEAFF. CDR3 DNA sequence: TGTGCCAGCAGCCCCCCAGGGAGGCCTGAAGCTTTCTTT.

The chain joins TRBV11-2 to TRBJ2-7; 8 nucleotides match TRBD1. V was clipped by 1 base and J by 6 bases; unmatched bases: 8. This CDR3 spans 15 amino acids. CDR1 and CDR2 (germline): SGHAT, FQNNGV. The CDR3 DNA reads as TGTGCCAGCAGCTTAGCTGAGACAGGGGTAATCGAGCAGTACTTC. It specifies CASSLAETGVIEQYF.

V is TRBV5-5 and J is TRBJ2-1; 7 bases are a match to TRBD1. Germline V gives CDR1 SGHKS, CDR2 YYEKEE (reference sequence). The CDR3 extends over 15 amino acids. The trim removed 1 base at V and 6 bases at J, leaving 7 bases unmatched. CDR3 protein: CASSLRGGGGNEQFF. The DNA of the CDR3 is TGTGCCAGCAGCTTGAGAGGGGGCGGAGGCAATGAGCAGTTCTTC.

This chain connects TRBV25-1 to TRBJ2-6; the D is unclear. V lost 3 bases and J 0 bases, leaving 6 bases between the germline ends. CDR3 length: 15 residues. Germline assignment: CDR1 MGHDK and CDR2 SYGVNS. The CDR3 loop is CASSDWSSGANVLTF. CDR3 sequence (DNA): TGTGCCAGCAGTGACTGGAGCTCTGGGGCCAACGTCCTGACTTTC.

The V gene is TRBV7-2, the J gene TRBJ2-7; 9 bases fit TRBD1. With 5 bases clipped from V and 5 bases from J, the junction kept 7 bases outside the gene matches. Germline CDR1 SGHTA, CDR2 FQGNSA. This CDR3 region has 14 residues. The chain's CDR3 is CASSPWDRVNEQYF. The CDR3 DNA sequence: TGTGCCAGCAGCCCTTGGGACAGGGTTAACGAGCAGTACTTC.

This sequence joins TRBV11-3 and TRBJ2-1; the match to TRBD2 covers 11 bases. The germline CDR1 and CDR2 sequences are SGHNT and YENEEA. This CDR3 comprises 15 residues. The V segment lost 4 bases and the J segment 6 bases; nucleotides outside the gene matches: 5. The chain's CDR3 is CASSYLAGGSNEQFF. CDR3 coding DNA: TGTGCCAGCAGCTATTTAGCGGGAGGGAGCAATGAGCAGTTCTTC.

The rearrangement links TRBV7-8 to TRBJ2-1; D gene ambiguous. This CDR3 has 17 amino acids. Germline CDR1 and CDR2: SGHVS and FQNEAQ. The V and J ends lost 2 bases and 0 bases respectively, with 14 bases between them. The CDR3 region is CASSLSGAVSSYNEQFF. The CDR3 nucleotides read TGTGCCAGCAGCTTATCCGGCGCGGTGAGCTCCTACAATGAGCAGTTCTTC.

V is TRBV19 and J is TRBJ1-5, with D tentatively TRBD1 (5 bases). The length of the CDR3 is 17 residues. Germline V gives CDR1 LNHDA, CDR2 SQIVND (reference sequence). Between the trimmed V and J ends, which lost 1 base and 1 base, there was a span of 14 bases. The CDR3 loop is CASSIVGQGGSNQPQHF. The CDR3 nucleotides are TGTGCCAGTAGTATAGTCGGGCAGGGCGGAAGCAATCAGCCCCAGCATTTT.

The CDR3, as DNA: TGTGCCAGCAGTGGATGGGGGCTTGGGAGGCCCCAGCATTTT. Encoded protein: CASSGWGLGRPQHF. This chain uses TRBV6-1 with TRBJ1-5; TRBD1 might be the D (6 bases). Germline V gene data show CDR1 as MNHNS and CDR2 as SASEGT. Trimming left V 4 bases short and J 9 bases short, with 16 bases between. The CDR3 is made up of 14 amino acids.

This chain joins TRBV4-1 and TRBJ1-1; D might be TRBD1 (6 bases). Germline CDR1 is MGHRA and CDR2 is YSYEKL. CDR3 length: 17 residues. Trimming shortened V by 1 base and J by 0 bases, and 15 bases separated the two germline ends. In nucleotides, the CDR3 is TGCGCCAGCAGCCAAGTGGCAGGGGCGCTGGTGAACACTGAAGCTTTCTTT. This sequence encodes CASSQVAGALVNTEAFF.

The chain uses TRBV12-5 and TRBJ2-7; D is unclear. V lost 3 bases, J lost 3 bases, and 3 bases lay in between. The germline V gene encodes CDR1 LGHNT and CDR2 FRNRAP. The CDR3 is 11 residues long. Written as DNA, the CDR3 is TGTGCTAGTGGTTTTAACTACGAGCAGTACTTC. Protein product: CASGFNYEQYF.

The genes are TRBV6-6 and TRBJ1-1; TRBD1 matches at 8 bases. CDR3 length equals 13 residues. Germline CDR1 reads MNHNY; CDR2 reads SVGAGI (reference sequence). V lost 8 bases and J lost 4; bases outside the gene matches: 6. The CDR3 spells CASRYRGFTEAFF. The CDR3 region has the DNA TGTGCCAGCCGGTACAGGGGGTTCACTGAAGCTTTCTTT.

This rearrangement joins TRBV30 to TRBJ1-2; possibly TRBD1 for D (5 bases). Germline loops: CDR1 GTSNPN, CDR2 SVGIG (reference sequence). This CDR3 spans 11 amino acids. V dropped 4 bases and J dropped 8 bases, with 11 bases sitting between them. In DNA, the CDR3 is TGTGCCTGGAAACAGGATGGGGGCTACACCTTC. This translates into CAWKQDGGYTF.

The chain has TRBV9 and TRBJ1-5; 7 nucleotides align to TRBD1. Germline CDR1 SGDLS, CDR2 YYNGEE. After removal of 4 bases from V and 4 bases from J, the junction contained 8 bases not matched to a gene. The CDR3 is 15 residues long. The CDR3 loop is CASSPRAGGNQPQHF. CDR3 DNA: TGTGCCAGCAGCCCCAGGGCAGGGGGGAATCAGCCCCAGCATTTT. The whole variable domain, filled in from reference TRBV9 and TRBJ1-5, reads DSGVTQTPKHLITATGQRVTLRCSPRSGDLSVYWYQQSLDQGLQFLIQYYNGEERAKGNILERFSAQQFPDLHSELNLSSLELGDSALYFCASSPRAGGNQPQHFGDGTRLSIL.

The V call is TRBV9, the J call TRBJ2-1; a weak D match, TRBD2 (6 bases). Germline V gene lookup returns CDR1 SGDLS and CDR2 YYNGEE. The CDR3 runs to 16 residues. V was cut by 4 bases and J by 8 bases, with 22 bases left in between. The chain's CDR3 is CASSRTGSGVSHEQFF. In DNA form, the CDR3 reads TGTGCCAGCAGCCGTACCGGGTCGGGAGTTAGCCATGAGCAGTTCTTC.

The chain couples TRBV13 to TRBJ2-7; D ambiguous. The CDR3 length is 15 residues. Germline CDR1 reads PRHDT; CDR2 reads FYEKMQ (reference sequence). The ends were cut back, 1 base at V and 0 bases at J, with 10 bases in the middle. The CDR3 coding sequence is TGTGCCAGCAGCTTAGAAGGCGGTCCCTCCTACGAGCAGTACTTC. Protein sequence: CASSLEGGPSYEQYF.

This chain uses TRBV9 with TRBJ2-3, with D perhaps TRBD2 (5 bases). The CDR3 sequence is 15 residues long. Trimming removed 0 bases from V and 4 bases from J, with 12 bases in between. The germline CDR1 and CDR2 sequences are SGDLS and YYNGEE. Written as DNA, the CDR3 is TGTGCCAGCAGCGTAGGTCGCGGGCCCGCAGATACGCAGTATTTT. Its protein product is CASSVGRGPADTQYF.

CDR3 in amino acids: CASSQDPVMNTEAFF. The CDR3 DNA follows: TGCGCCAGCAGCCAAGATCCAGTCATGAACACTGAAGCTTTCTTT. The genes are TRBV4-1 and TRBJ1-1; unclear D gene. Deletions cut 0 bases from V and 0 bases from J, with 8 bases between. The CDR3 extends over 15 amino acids. CDR1 and CDR2 (germline): MGHRA, YSYEKL.

The CDR3 nucleotides are TGTGCCAGCAGGACAGGGGGCAATGGCTACACCTTC. Encoded protein: CASRTGGNGYTF. This chain connects TRBV28 to TRBJ1-2; 10 nucleotides agree with TRBD1. The CDR3 contains 12 residues. CDR1 is MDHEN, CDR2 SYDVKM, per germline. The ends lost 6 bases at V and 6 bases at J; junction bases unmatched: 1.

The rearrangement links TRBV6-5 to TRBJ2-1; weak D call: TRBD2 (5 bases). This CDR3 has 13 residues. Germline V gene data show CDR1 as MNHEY and CDR2 as SVGAGI. V lost 4 bases to trimming and J lost 9 bases, with 13 bases between them. CDR3 bases: TGTGCCAGCAGTTCTGAGCGGAGAGGTGAGCAGTTCTTC. It specifies CASSSERRGEQFF.

The chain couples TRBV30 to TRBJ2-5; a possible D gene is TRBD2 (5 bases). Between the trimmed V and J ends, which lost 0 bases and 5 bases, there was a span of 13 bases. The CDR3 extends over 14 amino acids. CDR1 is GTSNPN, CDR2 SVGIG, per germline (reference sequence). In DNA form, the CDR3 reads TGTGCCTGGAGTGTATCGGGAAATTTGGAGACCCAGTACTTC. It yields the protein CAWSVSGNLETQYF.

This chain joins TRBV7-8 and TRBJ2-1; D not resolved. The V gene's germline CDR1 is SGHVS and CDR2 FQNEAQ. The ends were cut back, 1 base at V and 8 bases at J, with 15 bases in the middle. This CDR3 is 15 amino acids long. The chain's CDR3 is CASSLDLLEMDEQFF. The CDR3 region has the DNA TGTGCCAGCAGCTTAGATCTTCTGGAGATGGATGAGCAGTTCTTC.

The chain carries TRBV6-6 and TRBJ1-1; D unresolved. The CDR3 is made up of 13 amino acids. Trimming took 0 bases from V and 6 from J, leaving 8 bases between them. Germline loops: CDR1 MNHNY, CDR2 SVGAGI (reference sequence). CDR3: CASSYSGLAEAFF. In nucleotides, the CDR3 is TGTGCCAGCAGTTACTCCGGGTTGGCTGAAGCTTTCTTT.

V is TRBV19 and J is TRBJ2-7; a possible D gene is TRBD2 (5 bases). The CDR3 consists of 16 residues. Deletions cut 1 base from V and 1 base from J, with 14 bases between. Germline V lookup: CDR1 LNHDA, CDR2 SQIVND (reference sequence). The CDR3 sequence is CASSIVPGGLSYEQYF. DNA for the CDR3: TGTGCCAGTAGTATAGTGCCGGGCGGACTGTCCTACGAGCAGTACTTC. Combining the CDR3 with reference TRBV19 and TRBJ2-7 gives the whole variable domain DGGITQSPKYLFRKEGQNVTLSCEQNLNHDAMYWYRQDPGQGLRLIYYSQIVNDFQKGDIAEGYSVSREKKESFPLTVTSAQKNPTAFYLCASSIVPGGLSYEQYFGPGTRLTVT.

The J gene is TRBJ1-2, the V gene TRBV27; D ambiguous. V was shortened by 0 bases and J by 8 bases, with 10 bases between the two germline ends. CDR1 MNHEY and CDR2 SMNVEV come from the germline V gene (reference sequence). This CDR3 has 13 amino acids. CDR3: CASSLSAERGYTF. CDR3 sequence (DNA): TGTGCCAGCAGTTTATCGGCAGAGAGGGGCTACACCTTC.